Listed below are T cell receptor beta chains from one sample, sequenced in a study of blood T cell repertoires in COVID-19. TCRdb's table, derived via immunoSEQ multiplex PCR, lists solely in-frame clones and lacks some. The sample carries under 100,000 clones, around nine tenths recorded once. The specimen was peripheral blood. These receptors originate from a man aged 35-49 years with acute or convalescent COVID-19. Each CDR3 is given with its conserved first and last residue. D genes are given only for firm matches. Rows give clone size only sometimes, using once, few, many, or a class for an expanded clone.

>NA|TRBV6-5|TRBJ2-7|NA
TGTGCCAGCAGCTACCAGTCCTACGAGCAGTACTTC
CASSYQSYEQYF
>NA|TRBV5-1|TRBJ2-7|NA
TGCGCCAGCAGCTCGGACGGGAGCTCCTACGAGCAGTACTTC
CASSSDGSSYEQYF
>NA|TRBV5-1|TRBJ2-1|TRBD1
TGCGCCAGCAGCGAGGGACAGGGGGCCGCGAATGAGCAGTTCTTC
CASSEGQGAANEQFF
>NA|TRBV6-2/TRBV6-3|TRBJ1-2|TRBD1
TGTGCCAGCAGTCCGGACAGGGGGCCGTATGGCTACACCTTC
CASSPDRGPYGYTF
>few|TRBV7-9|TRBJ2-1|TRBD2
TGTGCCAGCACCCCTTCGGCGGGGGGCTTCAATGAGCAGTTCTTC
CASTPSAGGFNEQFF
>NA|TRBV9|TRBJ1-1|TRBD1
TGTGCCAGCAGCAGACAGGGGAGGGGCACTGAAGCTTTCTTT
CASSRQGRGTEAFF
>NA|TRBV11-2|TRBJ2-5|TRBD2
TGTGCCAGCGGGACTAACCAAGAGACCCAGTACTTC
CASGTNQETQYF
>NA|TRBV25-1|TRBJ1-5|TRBD1
TGTGCCAGCAGTCCGAGGACAGGGGCCAATCAGCCCCAGCATTTT
CASSPRTGANQPQHF
>NA|TRBV7-2|TRBJ2-3|TRBD1
TGTGCCTCCGGACAGGGTTCGCAGTATTTT
CASGQGSQYF
>many|TRBV9|TRBJ1-2|TRBD1
TGTGCCAGCAGCGCGACGGACAGGGGGGACTATGGCTACACCTTC
CASSATDRGDYGYTF
>NA|TRBV4-3|TRBJ2-1|TRBD1
TGCGCCAGCAGCCAAGAAACCGGGACAGGGGGGTACAATGAGCAGTTCTTC
CASSQETGTGGYNEQFF
>once|TRBV30|TRBJ1-1|NA
TGTGCCTGGGCCACAGGGTTGAACACTGAAGCTTTCTTT
CAWATGLNTEAFF
>NA|TRBV3-1/TRBV3-2|TRBJ1-2|NA
TGTGCCAGCAGCCTTACGACCCGCGACTTTCATGGCTACACCTTC
CASSLTTRDFHGYTF
>NA|TRBV24-1|TRBJ1-5|NA
TGTGCCACTACCACCCATGCCACAGTTCATAGCAATCAGCCCCAGCATTTT
CATTTHATVHSNQPQHF
>NA|TRBV6-1|TRBJ2-3|TRBD2
TGTGCCAGCAGTGAAGAAGGACTAGCGGTTCCTGCAGATACGCAGTATTTT
CASSEEGLAVPADTQYF
>NA|TRBV27|TRBJ1-4|NA
TGTGCCAGCGGCAGGGCAACTAATGAAAAACTGTTTTTT
CASGRATNEKLFF
>NA|TRBV6-2/TRBV6-3|TRBJ2-3|NA
TGTGCCAGCAGTTACCCCCCATCCACAGATACGCAGTATTTT
CASSYPPSTDTQYF
>NA|TRBV19|TRBJ1-1|TRBD1
TGTGCCAGTAGTGACCGGACAGGGCTGAGGAACACTGAAGCTTTCTTT
CASSDRTGLRNTEAFF
>NA|TRBV30|TRBJ2-2|TRBD2
TGTGCTGTAGCGGGGGAGTCGAACACCGGGGAGCTGTTTTTT
CAVAGESNTGELFF
>few|TRBV6-2/TRBV6-3|TRBJ2-2|NA
TGTGCCAGCAGTTACTACGGGGAAGGCCTGAACACCGGGGAGCTGTTTTTT
CASSYYGEGLNTGELFF
>NA|TRBV12-5|TRBJ2-1|NA
TGTGCTAGTGGTTTGACGACTTCCCAGGGGACTACCCTATACAATGAGCAGTTCTTC
CASGLTTSQGTTLYNEQFF
>NA|TRBV9|TRBJ1-6|TRBD1
TGTGCCAGCAGCCCTCGGACAGGGGGCAATTCACCCCTCCACTTT
CASSPRTGGNSPLHF
>NA|TRBV15|TRBJ1-6|NA
TGTGCCACCAGCAGAGGGGCCCCTGATTCACCCCTCCACTTT
CATSRGAPDSPLHF
>NA|TRBV18|TRBJ1-6|NA
TGTGCCAGCTCACCAGTGACAGCCTCGCGCTCGAGCTCCTATAATTCACCCCTCCACTTT
CASSPVTASRSSSYNSPLHF
>NA|TRBV4-2|TRBJ2-5|TRBD2
TGTGCCAGCAGCCAAGGACTCCTAGCGGGGAGTACCCAAGAGACCCAGTACTTC
CASSQGLLAGSTQETQYF
>few|TRBV15|TRBJ1-5|NA
TGTGCCACCAGCAGAACAGGGCCCTATAGCAATCAGCCCCAGCATTTT
CATSRTGPYSNQPQHF
>NA|TRBV6-5|TRBJ1-3|TRBD1
TGTGCCAGCAGCCGGCAGGGGGCGCTTGGAAACACCATATATTTT
CASSRQGALGNTIYF
>NA|TRBV9|TRBJ2-5|NA
TGTGCCAGCAGCGTGACGGGAGAGGAAGAGACCCAGTACTTC
CASSVTGEEETQYF
>NA|TRBV19|TRBJ1-2|TRBD1
TGTGCCAGTAGTATAGAGACAGGGGGTCGATATGGCTACACCTTC
CASSIETGGRYGYTF
>NA|TRBV7-3|TRBJ2-1|TRBD1
TGTGCCAGCAGCTTAGTTGCCGGGACAGGGACCTACAATGAGCAGTTCTTC
CASSLVAGTGTYNEQFF
>NA|TRBV11-2|TRBJ1-1|NA
TGTGCCAGCAGCCCTGGGCGGGGGGCAGGCACTGAAGCTTTCTTT
CASSPGRGAGTEAFF
>NA|TRBV11-2|TRBJ2-2|NA
TGTGCCAGCAGCACCTCATTACAAGTCTTAGGGGAGCTGTTTTTT
CASSTSLQVLGELFF
>NA|TRBV6-1|TRBJ2-7|TRBD2
TGTGCCAGCAGTGAAGGAGGGACTAGCGGTTACGAGCAGTACTTC
CASSEGGTSGYEQYF
>NA|TRBV10-3|TRBJ2-7|NA
TGTGCCATCAGTGCTATAGGGGGGGTTAGCTACGAGCAGTACTTC
CAISAIGGVSYEQYF
>few|TRBV5-4|TRBJ1-2|NA
TGTGCCAGCACCTCATACACCTCTAACTATGGCTACACCTTC
CASTSYTSNYGYTF
>once|TRBV5-1|TRBJ1-1|TRBD1
TGCGCCAGCAGCGTACAGGGGACTCAGAACACTGAAGCTTTCTTT
CASSVQGTQNTEAFF
>NA|TRBV19|TRBJ2-1|NA
TGTGCCAGTAGTATAGCCAGGGGCAATGAGCAGTTCTTC
CASSIARGNEQFF
>once|TRBV9|TRBJ2-2|NA
TGTGCCAGCAGCTCCGCGGAGGCCGGGGAGCTGTTTTTT
CASSSAEAGELFF